Listed below are T cell receptor beta chains from one sample, sequenced in a study of blood T cells in healthy people across ages. TCRdb reanalysed the 5' RACE reads using MiXCR and keeps one entry per CDR3 protein. The sample consists of approximately 850,000 distinct CDR3 sequences, 58% of them appearing once. The sequenced sample consisted of blood. These receptors were obtained from a man aged 25 to 40 in good health. The CDR3 runs from the conserved cysteine through the conserved F or W. Each record gives: J gene, clone size, V gene, D gene, CDR3 DNA, CDR3 protein. The D gene is left open where the match is weak. Size is stated for part of the rows, as once, few or many counts, or as a class when the clone is expanded.

j_call: TRBJ2-6
clone_size: -
v_call: TRBV6-6
d_call: -
cdr3_nt: TGTGCCAGCAGTTACTCAAGTAACTCTGGGGCCAACGTCCTGACTTTC
cdr3_aa: CASSYSSNSGANVLTF

j_call: TRBJ1-4
clone_size: -
v_call: TRBV10-2
d_call: -
cdr3_nt: TGCGCCAGCCGGGGATTAAGCAGGGGTGAAAAACTGTTTTTT
cdr3_aa: CASRGLSRGEKLFF

j_call: TRBJ2-1
clone_size: many
v_call: TRBV5-1
d_call: -
cdr3_nt: TGCGCCAGCAGCTTGGAGGGGAGCTCCTACAATGAGCAGTTCTTC
cdr3_aa: CASSLEGSSYNEQFF

j_call: TRBJ2-7
clone_size: -
v_call: TRBV5-1
d_call: -
cdr3_nt: TGCGCCAGCACCGCAGACTCCTACGAGCAGTACTTC
cdr3_aa: CASTADSYEQYF

j_call: TRBJ2-3
clone_size: -
v_call: TRBV5-1
d_call: TRBD1
cdr3_nt: TGCGCCAGCAGCTCGACAGGGATGTGGGATACGCAGTATTTT
cdr3_aa: CASSSTGMWDTQYF

j_call: TRBJ2-7
clone_size: -
v_call: TRBV6-2/TRBV6-3
d_call: TRBD2
cdr3_nt: TGTGCCAGCAGAGTGGCGGGAGGGCTCTACGAGCAGTACTTC
cdr3_aa: CASRVAGGLYEQYF

j_call: TRBJ2-3
clone_size: -
v_call: TRBV7-9
d_call: TRBD1
cdr3_nt: TGTGCCAGCACCCCGGGACAGGGAGCTCAAGATACGCAGTATTTT
cdr3_aa: CASTPGQGAQDTQYF

j_call: TRBJ2-2
clone_size: few
v_call: TRBV6-5
d_call: -
cdr3_nt: TGTGCCAGCAGAGCCGGGGGGAACACCGGGGAGCTGTTTTTT
cdr3_aa: CASRAGGNTGELFF

j_call: TRBJ2-1
clone_size: -
v_call: TRBV5-1
d_call: -
cdr3_nt: TGCGCCAGCAGCTTGGCTAGTTCAACCACACTTACTGAGCAGTTCTTC
cdr3_aa: CASSLASSTTLTEQFF

j_call: TRBJ1-2
clone_size: -
v_call: TRBV12-3/TRBV12-4
d_call: -
cdr3_nt: TGTGCCAGCAGCTCACTGGGAGCTAACTATGGCTACACCTTC
cdr3_aa: CASSSLGANYGYTF

j_call: TRBJ1-2
clone_size: -
v_call: TRBV5-1
d_call: -
cdr3_nt: TGCGCCAGCAGCTTGTCATCCCAGACGGGCACCTATGGCTACACCTTC
cdr3_aa: CASSLSSQTGTYGYTF

j_call: TRBJ2-1
clone_size: few
v_call: TRBV19
d_call: -
cdr3_nt: TGTGCCAGTAGGGAGCAGTACAATGAGCAGTTCTTC
cdr3_aa: CASREQYNEQFF

j_call: TRBJ2-4
clone_size: few
v_call: TRBV3-1
d_call: TRBD2
cdr3_nt: TGTGCCAGCAGCCTAGGACTAGCGGGGTTAAACATTCAGTACTTC
cdr3_aa: CASSLGLAGLNIQYF

j_call: TRBJ2-5
clone_size: -
v_call: TRBV20-1
d_call: -
cdr3_nt: TGCAGTGCCAGGGGTCTCTCATCCGGGGGGGAGACCCAGTACTTC
cdr3_aa: CSARGLSSGGETQYF

j_call: TRBJ2-3
clone_size: -
v_call: TRBV20-1
d_call: -
cdr3_nt: TGCAGTGCTAGGGACATAAGGACAGATACGCAGTATTTT
cdr3_aa: CSARDIRTDTQYF

j_call: TRBJ2-1
clone_size: -
v_call: TRBV20-1
d_call: -
cdr3_nt: TGCAGTCTACTAGTATGGGGCAATGAGCAGTTCTTC
cdr3_aa: CSLLVWGNEQFF

j_call: TRBJ2-5
clone_size: -
v_call: TRBV28
d_call: TRBD2
cdr3_nt: TGTGCCAGCCAAAACGAATTAGGCGGGAGAGACGTAGAGACCCAGTACTTC
cdr3_aa: CASQNELGGRDVETQYF

j_call: TRBJ2-5
clone_size: -
v_call: TRBV12-3/TRBV12-4
d_call: -
cdr3_nt: TGTGCCAGCAGTGTGCGACAGGAGACCCAGTACTTC
cdr3_aa: CASSVRQETQYF

j_call: TRBJ2-7
clone_size: -
v_call: TRBV14
d_call: TRBD2
cdr3_nt: TGTGCCAGCAGCCATAGAGCGGGGAGCTCCTACGAGCAGTACTTC
cdr3_aa: CASSHRAGSSYEQYF

j_call: TRBJ2-1
clone_size: -
v_call: TRBV28
d_call: TRBD2
cdr3_nt: TGTGCCAGCAGTTCGGGACTAAAAGCGCCGTATGAGCAGTTCTTC
cdr3_aa: CASSSGLKAPYEQFF

j_call: TRBJ2-7
clone_size: -
v_call: TRBV6-6
d_call: -
cdr3_nt: TGTGCCAGCAGTTACTCGATCGATAGCGGCCCCTACGAGCAGTACTTC
cdr3_aa: CASSYSIDSGPYEQYF

j_call: TRBJ1-1
clone_size: -
v_call: TRBV3-1
d_call: -
cdr3_nt: TGTGCCAGCAGCCACGGACAGCTGAACACTGAAGCTTTCTTT
cdr3_aa: CASSHGQLNTEAFF

j_call: TRBJ2-4
clone_size: few
v_call: TRBV11-2
d_call: -
cdr3_nt: TGTGCCAGCAGCCCCACGGTAGCCAAAAACATTCAGTACTTC
cdr3_aa: CASSPTVAKNIQYF

j_call: TRBJ2-5
clone_size: few
v_call: TRBV7-2
d_call: -
cdr3_nt: TGTGCCAGCAGCAAAAGGGGGGATTCGGAAGAGACCCAGTACTTC
cdr3_aa: CASSKRGDSEETQYF

j_call: TRBJ2-1
clone_size: few
v_call: TRBV20-1
d_call: TRBD2
cdr3_nt: TGCAGTGCTAGACCAACCGGACTAGCGGGGGCGGAGCAGTTCTTC
cdr3_aa: CSARPTGLAGAEQFF

j_call: TRBJ1-3
clone_size: -
v_call: TRBV12-3/TRBV12-4
d_call: -
cdr3_nt: TGTGCCAGCAGTTCCACAGGCTTCTCTGGAAACACCATATATTTT
cdr3_aa: CASSSTGFSGNTIYF

j_call: TRBJ2-1
clone_size: -
v_call: TRBV6-2/TRBV6-3
d_call: -
cdr3_nt: TGTGCCAGCAGTAACACCACCCTGATCAATGAGCAGTTCTTC
cdr3_aa: CASSNTTLINEQFF

j_call: TRBJ1-2
clone_size: -
v_call: TRBV7-2
d_call: -
cdr3_nt: TGTGCCAGCAGCTTATCATCAGTCAGCTATGGCTACACCTTC
cdr3_aa: CASSLSSVSYGYTF

j_call: TRBJ2-1
clone_size: -
v_call: TRBV12-3/TRBV12-4
d_call: TRBD2
cdr3_nt: TGTGCCAGCAGTGGGTCTAGCGGGAGAGGGTGGACCTACAATGAGCAGTTCTTC
cdr3_aa: CASSGSSGRGWTYNEQFF

j_call: TRBJ1-6
clone_size: many
v_call: TRBV6-6
d_call: -
cdr3_nt: TGTGCCAGCAGTGCCGGGACCAATAATTCACCCCTCCACTTT
cdr3_aa: CASSAGTNNSPLHF

j_call: TRBJ2-7
clone_size: few
v_call: TRBV7-2
d_call: -
cdr3_nt: TGTGCCAGCAGCTTCCTAGCACTCCACTACGAGCAGTACTTC
cdr3_aa: CASSFLALHYEQYF

j_call: TRBJ2-4
clone_size: -
v_call: TRBV20-1
d_call: -
cdr3_nt: TGCAGTGCTAGACCCCGCTTCAACATTCAGTACTTC
cdr3_aa: CSARPRFNIQYF

j_call: TRBJ2-7
clone_size: -
v_call: TRBV19
d_call: -
cdr3_nt: TGTGCCAGTTCCCCGGGACGTGGGACCTACGAGCAGTACTTC
cdr3_aa: CASSPGRGTYEQYF

j_call: TRBJ2-7
clone_size: -
v_call: TRBV20-1
d_call: TRBD2
cdr3_nt: TGCAGTGCTCTAGCGGAGGACTCCTACGAGCAGTACTTC
cdr3_aa: CSALAEDSYEQYF

j_call: TRBJ2-1
clone_size: once
v_call: TRBV9
d_call: TRBD1
cdr3_nt: TGTGCCAGCAGCGTAGGTGGACAGGGCACCTACAATGAGCAGTTCTTC
cdr3_aa: CASSVGGQGTYNEQFF

j_call: TRBJ2-5
clone_size: -
v_call: TRBV27
d_call: -
cdr3_nt: TGTGCCAGCAGTTCGTACAGGCAAGAGACCCAGTACTTC
cdr3_aa: CASSSYRQETQYF

j_call: TRBJ2-1
clone_size: few
v_call: TRBV7-2
d_call: -
cdr3_nt: TGTGCCAGCAGCTCCCTCCGGCGGTACGGTGACAATGAGCAGTTCTTC
cdr3_aa: CASSSLRRYGDNEQFF

j_call: TRBJ2-4
clone_size: few
v_call: TRBV6-1
d_call: -
cdr3_nt: TGTGCCAGTGTTCGAGACTCGAGAGTTGGGCAGTACTTC
cdr3_aa: CASVRDSRVGQYF

j_call: TRBJ2-5
clone_size: few
v_call: TRBV20-1
d_call: -
cdr3_nt: TGCAGTGCTCCAAACCACCTTGGAAGGGAGACCCAGTACTTC
cdr3_aa: CSAPNHLGRETQYF

j_call: TRBJ1-5
clone_size: -
v_call: TRBV6-7
d_call: -
cdr3_nt: TGTGCCGGCGGGGGCAGACCCAATCAGCCCCAGCATTTT
cdr3_aa: CAGGGRPNQPQHF

j_call: TRBJ2-7
clone_size: -
v_call: TRBV28
d_call: TRBD2
cdr3_nt: TGTGCCAGCAGTCACGGACTAGTCGAATGGGTCTACGAGCAGTACTTC
cdr3_aa: CASSHGLVEWVYEQYF

j_call: TRBJ2-3
clone_size: -
v_call: TRBV7-9
d_call: -
cdr3_nt: TGTGCCAGCAGCTTATACTCCGGGCGAATCTACACAGATACGCAGTATTTT
cdr3_aa: CASSLYSGRIYTDTQYF

j_call: TRBJ2-7
clone_size: once
v_call: TRBV20-1
d_call: TRBD1
cdr3_nt: TGCAGTGCTCTTCAACCGGGACAGGGTAATCCCTACGAGCAGTACTTC
cdr3_aa: CSALQPGQGNPYEQYF

j_call: TRBJ2-1
clone_size: few
v_call: TRBV11-1
d_call: -
cdr3_nt: TGTGCCAGCAGCTTAGACCCTTCGGGGGCCTCTATTTCTGGCGGGGCCTCCTACAATGAGCAGTTCTTC
cdr3_aa: CASSLDPSGASISGGASYNEQFF

j_call: TRBJ1-1
clone_size: -
v_call: TRBV27
d_call: TRBD1
cdr3_nt: TGTGCCAGCAGGCCGACAGGGCACACTGAAGCTTTCTTT
cdr3_aa: CASRPTGHTEAFF

j_call: TRBJ2-5
clone_size: -
v_call: TRBV5-1
d_call: TRBD1
cdr3_nt: TGCGCCACCTACACCCTACCCGGGACAGCCGAGACCCAGTACTTC
cdr3_aa: CATYTLPGTAETQYF

j_call: TRBJ1-5
clone_size: few
v_call: TRBV28
d_call: -
cdr3_nt: TGTGCCAGCAGTTTATCAGAGGGTGTATTGGATCAGCCCCAGCATTTT
cdr3_aa: CASSLSEGVLDQPQHF

j_call: TRBJ2-5
clone_size: -
v_call: TRBV13
d_call: -
cdr3_nt: TGTGCCAGCAGCTTTATTTGGGCGGATGCATACAATGAGCAGTACTTC
cdr3_aa: CASSFIWADAYNEQYF

j_call: TRBJ2-7
clone_size: -
v_call: TRBV4-3
d_call: -
cdr3_nt: TGCGCCAGCAGCCAAGATCTGCAGTTCTACGAGCAGTACTTC
cdr3_aa: CASSQDLQFYEQYF

j_call: TRBJ1-1
clone_size: -
v_call: TRBV5-1
d_call: -
cdr3_nt: TGCGCCAGCAGCGATGGGCTGAACACTGAAGCTTTCTTT
cdr3_aa: CASSDGLNTEAFF

j_call: TRBJ2-7
clone_size: -
v_call: TRBV30
d_call: TRBD1
cdr3_nt: TGTGCCTGGGGGGGAACAAAGGGGGCTCCCGACGAGCAGTACTTC
cdr3_aa: CAWGGTKGAPDEQYF

j_call: TRBJ2-2
clone_size: -
v_call: TRBV29-1
d_call: TRBD2
cdr3_nt: TGCAGCGTTCGACGACTAGCGGGGCCCGGCGGGGAGCTGTTTTTT
cdr3_aa: CSVRRLAGPGGELFF

j_call: TRBJ2-7
clone_size: -
v_call: TRBV15
d_call: TRBD1
cdr3_nt: TGTGCCACCAGCAGGGACAGGGCAGGAGACGAGCAGTACTTC
cdr3_aa: CATSRDRAGDEQYF

j_call: TRBJ2-3
clone_size: -
v_call: TRBV27
d_call: -
cdr3_nt: TGTGCCAGCAAAGGTTTGGGCGATACGCAGTATTTT
cdr3_aa: CASKGLGDTQYF

j_call: TRBJ2-1
clone_size: few
v_call: TRBV20-1
d_call: TRBD1
cdr3_nt: TGCAGTGCTTGGACAGGGACGTACAATGAGCAGTTCTTC
cdr3_aa: CSAWTGTYNEQFF